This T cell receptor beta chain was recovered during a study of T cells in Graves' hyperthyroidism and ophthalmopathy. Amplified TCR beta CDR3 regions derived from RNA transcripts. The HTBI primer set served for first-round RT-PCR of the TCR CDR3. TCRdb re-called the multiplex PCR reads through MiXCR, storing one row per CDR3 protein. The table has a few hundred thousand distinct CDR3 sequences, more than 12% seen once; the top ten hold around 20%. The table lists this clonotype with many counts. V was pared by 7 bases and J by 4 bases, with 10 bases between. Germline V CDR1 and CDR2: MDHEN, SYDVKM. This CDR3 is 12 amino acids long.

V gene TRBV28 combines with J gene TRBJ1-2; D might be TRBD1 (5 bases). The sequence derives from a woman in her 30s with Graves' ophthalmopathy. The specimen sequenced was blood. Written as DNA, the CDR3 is TGTGCCAGCACCGGGACGGCCTATGGCTACACCTTC. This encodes CASTGTAYGYTF.